This is a list of T cell receptor beta chains from one sample in a study of cytotoxic CD8 clonotypes in ibrutinib-treated CLL. Libraries were prepared by immunoSEQ multiplex PCR; TCRdb keeps only in-frame clonotypes and omits some of them. Among tens of thousands of clones listed, 65% to 75% were seen once. The starting material was PBMCs, obtained after 24 months of ibrutinib treatment. Receptor source: a human donor with chronic lymphocytic leukemia. CDR3s include the opening cysteine and the closing phenylalanine or tryptophan. D genes are given only for firm matches. Rows give clone size only sometimes, using once, few, many, or a class for an expanded clone.

j_call | clone_size | v_call | d_call | cdr3_nt | cdr3_aa
TRBJ2-2 | NA | TRBV11-2 | TRBD2 | TGTGCCAGCAGAAATTGGGAGGGAGCCGGGGAGCTGTTTTTT | CASRNWEGAGELFF
TRBJ2-7 | few | TRBV5-6 | NA | TGTGCCAGCAGCTTGAGATCGCTTTTTACCCGCGACGAGCAGTACTTC | CASSLRSLFTRDEQYF
TRBJ2-1 | NA | TRBV11-2 | NA | TGTGCCAGCAGCTTAGGCTTTAATGAGCAGTTCTTC | CASSLGFNEQFF
TRBJ2-3 | NA | TRBV5-1 | TRBD2 | TGCGCCAGCAGCATAGGACTAGCTTACAGCACAGATACGCAGTATTTT | CASSIGLAYSTDTQYF
TRBJ1-6 | few | TRBV10-3 | TRBD1 | TGTGCCATCAGTGAAGGACAGGGCGCTGAGACCCTCCACTTT | CAISEGQGAETLHF
TRBJ1-6 | NA | TRBV18 | TRBD1 | TGTGCCAGCTCACCAGCGGGACAGGGCTCCTATAATTCACCCCTCCACTTT | CASSPAGQGSYNSPLHF
TRBJ2-7 | NA | TRBV7-6 | TRBD1 | TGTGCCAGCAGCTTAGACCTCGGGACAGGGGGCTTCTACGAGCAGTACTTC | CASSLDLGTGGFYEQYF
TRBJ2-7 | NA | TRBV10-1 | NA | TGCGCCAGCAGTGATGGAGGGGCACTCTACGAGCAGTACTTC | CASSDGGALYEQYF
TRBJ1-1 | NA | TRBV4-1 | NA | TGCGCCAGCAGCCAAGGTACGCCTGTGAACACTGAAGCTTTCTTT | CASSQGTPVNTEAFF
TRBJ2-1 | NA | TRBV9 | NA | TGTGCCAGCAGCCTCCAGAATGAGCAGTTCTTC | CASSLQNEQFF
TRBJ2-6 | NA | TRBV5-5 | NA | TGTGCCAGCAGCTTGGCGACGGAGGCCAACGTCCTGACTTTC | CASSLATEANVLTF
TRBJ1-1 | few | TRBV19 | NA | TGTGCCAGTAGAACGAAACCGGGATCCGTTCTAACCGAAGCTTTCTTT | CASRTKPGSVLTEAFF
TRBJ2-3 | NA | TRBV11-2 | NA | TGTGCCAGCACCATCGACCCTTCAGGCACAGATACGCAGTATTTT | CASTIDPSGTDTQYF
TRBJ2-2 | many | TRBV5-1 | TRBD2 | TGCGCCAGCAGCTCGGTACTAGCGGGGGGCAGCGGGGAGCTGTTTTTT | CASSSVLAGGSGELFF
TRBJ1-1 | NA | TRBV7-9 | NA | TGTGCCAGCAGCTTAATGGGGGGGAACACTGAAGCTTTCTTT | CASSLMGGNTEAFF
TRBJ1-1 | NA | TRBV19 | TRBD1 | TGTGCCAGTAGCCCGGGACAGGACACTGAAGCTTTCTTT | CASSPGQDTEAFF
TRBJ1-1 | NA | TRBV5-1 | NA | TGCGCCAGCAGCTTGGGTGGTCAGTTCGGCGCTTTCTTT | CASSLGGQFGAFF
TRBJ2-1 | NA | TRBV7-8 | TRBD2 | TGTGCCAGCAGCTTAGAAGGCGGGGGTTCCTACAATGAGCAGTTCTTC | CASSLEGGGSYNEQFF
TRBJ1-5 | few | TRBV29-1 | TRBD1 | TGCAGCGTCGGACAGGGTGGTGAGCCCCAGCATTTT | CSVGQGGEPQHF
TRBJ2-7 | few | TRBV18 | TRBD2 | TGTGCCAGCTCACCACGGGGGGGCTACGAGCAGTACTTC | CASSPRGGYEQYF
TRBJ2-7 | NA | TRBV11-3 | NA | TGTGCCAGCAGCCGAGGCGGCGAGCAGTACTTC | CASSRGGEQYF
TRBJ1-2 | few | TRBV5-1 | NA | TGCGCCAGCAGCCCCGAGCTAGGGTTTGGCTACACCTTC | CASSPELGFGYTF
TRBJ1-4 | NA | TRBV19 | TRBD1 | TGTGCCAGTAGTCAACAGGGGGTGACTAATGAAAAACTGTTTTTT | CASSQQGVTNEKLFF
TRBJ2-5 | few | TRBV7-9 | TRBD1 | TGTGCCAGCAGCTTGGACAGGGTCTCGGGGGAGACCCAGTACTTC | CASSLDRVSGETQYF
TRBJ2-3 | NA | TRBV18 | NA | TGTGCCAGCTCACCAACGGGGAGCACAGATACGCAGTATTTT | CASSPTGSTDTQYF
TRBJ2-2 | NA | TRBV2 | NA | TGTGCCAGCAGTGAAGTGGGCATCCCCGGGGAGCTGTTTTTT | CASSEVGIPGELFF
TRBJ1-1 | once | TRBV5-5 | NA | TGTGCCAGCAGCTGGGACATGAACACTGAAGCTTTCTTT | CASSWDMNTEAFF
TRBJ2-2 | NA | TRBV7-6 | NA | TGTGCCAGCAGCTTAGACGGTATGAACACCGGGGAGCTGTTTTTT | CASSLDGMNTGELFF
TRBJ1-2 | once | TRBV2 | NA | TGTGCCAGCTATACTAGTGGCAATAACTATGGCTACACCTTC | CASYTSGNNYGYTF
TRBJ2-3 | many | TRBV7-9 | TRBD1 | TGTGCCAGCAGCTACACACCGGGACAGGATATAGATACGCAGTATTTT | CASSYTPGQDIDTQYF
TRBJ1-5 | NA | TRBV4-1 | TRBD1 | TGCGCCAGCAGTAGACAGGGCGGAAGCAATCAGCCCCAGCATTTT | CASSRQGGSNQPQHF
TRBJ1-2 | NA | TRBV19 | TRBD1 | TGTGCCAGTAACGACAGGGGGCGCGGGTATGGCTACACCTTC | CASNDRGRGYGYTF
TRBJ2-7 | NA | TRBV5-4 | NA | TGTGCCAGCAGGGCGGAAACGGGGGCTCCCTACGAGCAGTACTTC | CASRAETGAPYEQYF
TRBJ1-2 | NA | TRBV2 | NA | TGTGCCAGCAGTGAAGCGAGGGGGATACATGGCTACACCTTC | CASSEARGIHGYTF
TRBJ1-4 | NA | TRBV19 | NA | TGTGCCAGTAGTATGGTCCGAAATAATGAAAAACTGTTTTTT | CASSMVRNNEKLFF
TRBJ2-3 | NA | TRBV12-2 | NA | TGTGCAAGTCGCTTATTGTCTGCAGGGGCTTCGGATACGCAGTATTTT | CASRLLSAGASDTQYF
TRBJ1-1 | NA | TRBV10-3 | NA | TGTGCCATCAGTGATTGGAATTCGAGTGACAGCCCATCAAACCCCAGGGACACTGAAGCTTTCTTT | CAISDWNSSDSPSNPRDTEAFF
TRBJ1-1 | NA | TRBV29-1 | TRBD1 | TGCAGCGTGGGGGACAGGGTAAACACTGAAGCTTTCTTT | CSVGDRVNTEAFF
TRBJ1-1 | NA | TRBV7-9 | NA | TGTGCCAGCAGCCAGGGGATGAACACTGAAGCTTTCTTT | CASSQGMNTEAFF
TRBJ2-3 | NA | TRBV4-2 | NA | TGTGCCAGCAGCCAAACAGATACGCAGTATTTT | CASSQTDTQYF
TRBJ1-6 | few | TRBV16 | NA | TGTGCCAGCAGCCACCCCCTTCGGGGATCACCCCTCCACTTT | CASSHPLRGSPLHF
TRBJ1-2 | NA | TRBV5-4 | NA | TGTGCCAGCAGCTTGGATGGCGCAGGAACTAACTATGGCTACACCTTC | CASSLDGAGTNYGYTF
TRBJ2-5 | once | TRBV10-2 | NA | TGCGCCAGCAGCGAGAGAGGGTACCAAGAGACCCAGTACTTC | CASSERGYQETQYF
TRBJ2-3 | once | TRBV7-9 | NA | TGTGCCAGCAGCTTAGATACGCAGTATTTT | CASSLDTQYF
TRBJ2-1 | NA | TRBV5-4 | TRBD1 | TGTGCCAGCAGCTTTAGGTCAGGGGGAAACAATGAGCAGTTCTTC | CASSFRSGGNNEQFF
TRBJ1-2 | NA | TRBV30 | TRBD1 | TGTGCCTGGAGTGTGGGGACAGCTAGCTACTATGGCTACACCTTC | CAWSVGTASYYGYTF
TRBJ1-5 | NA | TRBV5-1 | TRBD1 | TGCGCCAGCAGCGAGGGGACAGGCAATAGCAATCAGCCCCAGCATTTT | CASSEGTGNSNQPQHF
TRBJ1-3 | NA | TRBV7-8 | NA | TGTGCCAGCAGCTTAGGGGTTAGTGTCAGTGGAAACACCATATATTTT | CASSLGVSVSGNTIYF
TRBJ2-3 | NA | TRBV19 | NA | TGTGCCAGTAGTACCGGGCGGGGTAGCACAGATACGCAGTATTTT | CASSTGRGSTDTQYF
TRBJ1-2 | many | TRBV5-8 | NA | TGTGCCAGCAGCTTAGGGGGAGGATATGGCTACACCTTC | CASSLGGGYGYTF
TRBJ1-1 | once | TRBV29-1 | TRBD1 | TGCAGCGTTGATACCTCGGGACAGGGGGCGACTGAAGCTTTCTTT | CSVDTSGQGATEAFF
TRBJ2-5 | NA | TRBV11-2 | TRBD1 | TGTGCCAGCATCCAAGGACAGGGTTGGAAAGAGACCCAGTACTTC | CASIQGQGWKETQYF
TRBJ2-2 | NA | TRBV5-1 | TRBD1 | TGCGCCAGCAGGTACCCGGGACAGGGAAACACCGGGGAGCTGTTTTTT | CASRYPGQGNTGELFF
TRBJ1-1 | once | TRBV19 | TRBD1 | TGTGCCAGTAGTATTAGGACAGGGAAGGCTGAAGCTTTCTTT | CASSIRTGKAEAFF
TRBJ2-3 | NA | TRBV5-1 | NA | TGCGCCAGCAGCTTGCGAGGGTTAGAAGATACGCAGTATTTT | CASSLRGLEDTQYF
TRBJ1-2 | NA | TRBV11-2 | NA | TGTGCCAGCAGCTTCCTCTCGGACGCAAATGGCTACACCTTC | CASSFLSDANGYTF
TRBJ1-5 | NA | TRBV29-1 | NA | TGCAGCGTTCTAAGCGGTGGCAATCAGCCCCAGCATTTT | CSVLSGGNQPQHF
TRBJ2-7 | NA | TRBV7-9 | TRBD2 | TGTGCCAGCAGCCCGCAAATACTAGCGGGGGGGCGACACGAGCAGTACTTC | CASSPQILAGGRHEQYF
TRBJ1-2 | NA | TRBV4-2 | TRBD1 | TGTGCCAGCAGCCCTCAAGGGGGACAGGTCTATTATGGCTACACCTTC | CASSPQGGQVYYGYTF